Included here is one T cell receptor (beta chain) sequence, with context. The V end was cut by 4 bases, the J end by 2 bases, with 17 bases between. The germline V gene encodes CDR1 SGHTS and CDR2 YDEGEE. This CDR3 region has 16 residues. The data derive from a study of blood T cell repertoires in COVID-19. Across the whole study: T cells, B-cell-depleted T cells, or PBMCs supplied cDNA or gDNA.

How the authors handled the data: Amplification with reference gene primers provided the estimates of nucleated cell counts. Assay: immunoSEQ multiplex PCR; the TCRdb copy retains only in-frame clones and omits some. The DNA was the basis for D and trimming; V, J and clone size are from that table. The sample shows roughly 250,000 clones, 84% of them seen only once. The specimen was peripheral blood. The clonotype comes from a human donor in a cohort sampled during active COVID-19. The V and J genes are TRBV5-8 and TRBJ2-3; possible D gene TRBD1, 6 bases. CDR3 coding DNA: TGTGCCAGCAGCCGAGGGCAGGGGATTTTCACAGATACGCAGTATTTT. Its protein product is CASSRGQGIFTDTQYF.